These T cell receptor beta chains were read from a single sample in a study of cytomegalovirus exposure and HLA in healthy donors. Using immunoSEQ multiplex PCR, the repertoire was profiled, and TCRdb retains in-frame clones only, with some absent. The sample includes 180,000 or so clones, about 79% of them seen just once. Input material: PBMCs. The receptors come from a man between 50 and 59 years old in good health and CMV-seropositive. Each CDR3 is given with its conserved first and last residue. A D gene is named only where the DNA matches it firmly.

CDR3 protein	V gene	J gene	D gene
CASSGTPGVSYNEQFF	TRBV6-1	TRBJ2-1	.
CASSQEQGGEKLFF	TRBV4-2	TRBJ1-4	.
CASSFIDYQETQYF	TRBV7-2	TRBJ2-5	.
CASSGNRQTNANYGYTF	TRBV2	TRBJ1-2	.
CASSGMSANYGYTF	TRBV5-5	TRBJ1-2	.
CASSLSWGDEQFF	TRBV27	TRBJ2-1	.
CASSQNTGETQYF	TRBV4-1	TRBJ2-5	.
CASRADYRDSNWVGQPQHF	TRBV6-4	TRBJ1-5	TRBD1
CASSVNRGNNQPQHF	TRBV6-1	TRBJ1-5	TRBD1
CASSEGGGRGWDIQYF	TRBV25-1	TRBJ2-4	TRBD2
CASSYNSADTQYF	TRBV6-5	TRBJ2-3	.
CASSLRDGTGGPSHYNEQFF	TRBV7-6	TRBJ2-1	TRBD1
CAISAHAGNEKLFF	TRBV10-3	TRBJ1-4	.
CASSQGFLLNTEAFF	TRBV4-1	TRBJ1-1	.
CASSWLRDSQQRSTDTQYF	TRBV7-3	TRBJ2-3	TRBD1
CASSRSSAGLETQYF	TRBV28	TRBJ2-5	.
CASSQGQVSTDTQYF	TRBV5-6	TRBJ2-3	TRBD1
CASRATGWDTQYF	TRBV27	TRBJ2-3	TRBD1
CAWSVRVRNSPLHF	TRBV30	TRBJ1-6	.
CASSSRQGADTQYF	TRBV7-7	TRBJ2-3	TRBD1
CASRLRDTQYF	TRBV28	TRBJ2-3	.
CASRPAGDRGTISGYTF	TRBV25-1	TRBJ1-2	TRBD1
CASSSYQLSSGYTF	TRBV7-6	TRBJ1-2	.
CASSVETGLGNTIYF	TRBV9	TRBJ1-3	TRBD1
CASSHRQQVPSAGNQPQHF	TRBV4-1	TRBJ1-5	.
CASSFWTAASISSSNTEAFF	TRBV28	TRBJ1-1	.
CASSLGTEGIYGYTF	TRBV5-1	TRBJ1-2	.
CAFLPPQGQAKNTEAFF	TRBV7-9	TRBJ1-1	TRBD1
CASSRFSGQETDTQYF	TRBV7-9	TRBJ2-3	TRBD1
CTLWRGPTAFF	TRBV20-1	TRBJ1-1	.
CASSQDTRTDDRPLHF	TRBV4-1	TRBJ1-6	.
CASSLGTGRPQHF	TRBV13	TRBJ1-5	TRBD1
CAWSVLREGLLYGYTF	TRBV30	TRBJ1-2	.
CASSRTVYSNQPQHF	TRBV6-5	TRBJ1-5	.
CASSLAAGYGYTF	TRBV7-6	TRBJ1-2	.
CASSLQGAGGQETQYF	TRBV7-9	TRBJ2-5	TRBD1
CASSLATPLDRDKETQYF	TRBV7-2	TRBJ2-5	TRBD1
CASSLRRDSNYGYTF	TRBV27	TRBJ1-2	TRBD1